Described below is a single TCR beta chain sequence and its context. Via MiXCR, TCRdb re-called the RT-PCR reads, giving one row per CDR3 protein. The data hold approximately 720,000 distinct CDR3 sequences, with around 14% observed a single time. The specimen sequenced was memory CD4+ T cells from blood. The sequence was collected from a female donor in good health, serving as a healthy control.

DNA for the CDR3: TGCAGTGCTAGTATAGGACAGGGGGCGGAAGGCTACACCTTC. Translating gives CSASIGQGAEGYTF. The chain recombines TRBV20-1 with TRBJ1-2; 11 bases line up with TRBD1. The junction had 8 bases not matched to a gene; V was cut back by 3 bases and J by 8 bases. The CDR3 contains 14 residues. CDR1 and CDR2 from the germline V gene are DFQATT and SNEGSKA (reference sequence).